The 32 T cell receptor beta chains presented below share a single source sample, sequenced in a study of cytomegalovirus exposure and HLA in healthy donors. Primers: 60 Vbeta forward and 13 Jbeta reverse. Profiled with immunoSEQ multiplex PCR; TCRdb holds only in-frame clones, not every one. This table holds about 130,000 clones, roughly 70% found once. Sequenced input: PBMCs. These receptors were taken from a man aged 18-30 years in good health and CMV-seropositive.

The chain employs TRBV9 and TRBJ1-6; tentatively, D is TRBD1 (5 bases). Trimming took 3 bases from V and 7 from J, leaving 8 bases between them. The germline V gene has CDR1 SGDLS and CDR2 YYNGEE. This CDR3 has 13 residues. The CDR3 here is CASSASGNSPLHF. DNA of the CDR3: TGTGCCAGCAGCGCCTCAGGGAATTCACCCCTCCACTTT.

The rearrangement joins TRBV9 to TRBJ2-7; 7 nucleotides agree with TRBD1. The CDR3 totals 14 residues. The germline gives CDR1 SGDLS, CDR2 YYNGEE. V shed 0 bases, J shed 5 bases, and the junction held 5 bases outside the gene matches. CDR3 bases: TGTGCCAGCAGCGTAGGGACAGGCCACCACGAGCAGTACTTC. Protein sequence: CASSVGTGHHEQYF. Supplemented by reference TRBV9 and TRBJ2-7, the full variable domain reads DSGVTQTPKHLITATGQRVTLRCSPRSGDLSVYWYQQSLDQGLQFLIQYYNGEERAKGNILERFSAQQFPDLHSELNLSSLELGDSALYFCASSVGTGHHEQYFGPGTRLTVT.

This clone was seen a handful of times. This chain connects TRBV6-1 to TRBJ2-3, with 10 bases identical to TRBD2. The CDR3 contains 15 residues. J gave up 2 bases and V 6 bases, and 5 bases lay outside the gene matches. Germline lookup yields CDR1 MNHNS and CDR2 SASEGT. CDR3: CASRPAGGITDTQYF. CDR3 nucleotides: TGTGCCAGCAGACCAGCGGGGGGGATCACAGATACGCAGTATTTT.

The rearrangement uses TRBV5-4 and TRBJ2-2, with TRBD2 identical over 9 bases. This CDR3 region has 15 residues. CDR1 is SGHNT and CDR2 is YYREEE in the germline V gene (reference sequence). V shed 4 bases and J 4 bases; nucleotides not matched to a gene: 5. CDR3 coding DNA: TGTGCCAGCAGCCTTCGACTAGCGGCCACCGGGGAGCTGTTTTTT. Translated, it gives CASSLRLAATGELFF.

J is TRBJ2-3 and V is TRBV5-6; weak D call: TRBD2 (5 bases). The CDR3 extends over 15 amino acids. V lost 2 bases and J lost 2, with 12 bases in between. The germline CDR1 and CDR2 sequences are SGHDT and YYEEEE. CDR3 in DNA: TGTGCCAGCAGCTTTAGTGGAGGAAACACAGATACGCAGTATTTT. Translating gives CASSFSGGNTDTQYF.

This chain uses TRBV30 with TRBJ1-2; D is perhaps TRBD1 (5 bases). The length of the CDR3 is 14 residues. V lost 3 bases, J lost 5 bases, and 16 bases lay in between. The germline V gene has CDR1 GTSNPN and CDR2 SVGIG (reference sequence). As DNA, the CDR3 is TGTGCCTGGAGAAGGGCCCCGGAGGGGTATGGCTACACCTTC. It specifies CAWRRAPEGYGYTF.

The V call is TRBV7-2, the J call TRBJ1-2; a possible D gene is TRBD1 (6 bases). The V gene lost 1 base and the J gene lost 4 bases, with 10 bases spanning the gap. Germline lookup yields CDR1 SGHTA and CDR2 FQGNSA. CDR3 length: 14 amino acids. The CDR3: CASSLVRGPYGYTF. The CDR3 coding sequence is TGTGCCAGCAGCTTAGTGCGGGGGCCCTATGGCTACACCTTC.

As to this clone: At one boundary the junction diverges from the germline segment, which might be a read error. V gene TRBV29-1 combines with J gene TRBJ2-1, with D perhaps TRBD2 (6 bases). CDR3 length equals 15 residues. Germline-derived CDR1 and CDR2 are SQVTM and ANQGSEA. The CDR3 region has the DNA TGCAGCGTTGAAGGGGGCGGGATCTCCTACAATGAGCGGTTCTTC. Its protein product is CSVEGGGISYNERFF.

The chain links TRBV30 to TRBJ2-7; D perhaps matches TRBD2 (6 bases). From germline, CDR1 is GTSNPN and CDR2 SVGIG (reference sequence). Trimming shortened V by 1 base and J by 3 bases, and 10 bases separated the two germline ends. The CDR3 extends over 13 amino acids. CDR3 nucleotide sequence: TGTGCCTGGAGTGCTCGGCGGGACTACGAGCAGTACTTC. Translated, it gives CAWSARRDYEQYF.

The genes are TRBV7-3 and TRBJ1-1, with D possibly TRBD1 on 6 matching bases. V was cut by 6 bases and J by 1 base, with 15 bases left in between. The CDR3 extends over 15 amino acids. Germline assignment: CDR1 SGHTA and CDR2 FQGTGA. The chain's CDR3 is CASSFQGGTNTEAFF. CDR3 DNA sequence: TGTGCCAGCAGTTTCCAAGGGGGAACGAACACTGAAGCTTTCTTT.

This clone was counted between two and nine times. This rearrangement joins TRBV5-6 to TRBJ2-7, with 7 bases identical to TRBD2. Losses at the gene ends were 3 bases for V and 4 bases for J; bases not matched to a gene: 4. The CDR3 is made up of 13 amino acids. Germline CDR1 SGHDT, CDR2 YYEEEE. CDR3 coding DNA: TGTGCCAGCAGCTGGGGTAGCGGGTACGAGCAGTACTTC. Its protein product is CASSWGSGYEQYF. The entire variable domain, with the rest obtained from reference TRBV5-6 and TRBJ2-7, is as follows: DAGVTQSPTHLIKTRGQQVTLRCSPKSGHDTVSWYQQALGQGPQFIFQYYEEEERQRGNFPDRFSGHQFPNYSSELNVNALLLGDSALYLCASSWGSGYEQYFGPGTRLTVT.

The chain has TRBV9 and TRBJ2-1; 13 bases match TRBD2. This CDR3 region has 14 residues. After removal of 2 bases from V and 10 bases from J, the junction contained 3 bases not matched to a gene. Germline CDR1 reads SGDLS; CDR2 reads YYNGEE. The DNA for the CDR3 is TGTGCCAGCAGCGTGTCGACTAGCGGGAGGGAGCAGTTCTTC. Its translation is CASSVSTSGREQFF.

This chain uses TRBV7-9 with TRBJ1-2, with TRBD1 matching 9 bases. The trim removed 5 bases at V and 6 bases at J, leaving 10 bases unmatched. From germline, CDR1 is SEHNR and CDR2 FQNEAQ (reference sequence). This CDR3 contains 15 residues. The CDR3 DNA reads TGTGCCAGCAGCCCTGGGACAGGGCAAGGCGATGGCTACACCTTC. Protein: CASSPGTGQGDGYTF. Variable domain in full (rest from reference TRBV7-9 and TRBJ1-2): DTGVSQNPRHKITKRGQNVTFRCDPISEHNRLYWYRQTLGQGPEFLTYFQNEAQLEKSRLLSDRFSAERPKGSFSTLEIQRTEQGDSAMYLCASSPGTGQGDGYTFGSGTRLTVV.

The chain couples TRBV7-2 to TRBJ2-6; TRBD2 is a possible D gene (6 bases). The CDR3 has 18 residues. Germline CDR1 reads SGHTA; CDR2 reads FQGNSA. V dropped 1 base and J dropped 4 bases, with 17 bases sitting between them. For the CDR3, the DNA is TGTGCCAGCAGCTTAGAAGATTCGGGGGTGTGGGGGGCCAACGTCCTGACTTTC. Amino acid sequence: CASSLEDSGVWGANVLTF.

CDR3 amino acids: CASSPGTGASGANVLTF. The CDR3 region has the DNA TGTGCCAGCTCCCCTGGGACAGGGGCCTCTGGGGCCAACGTCCTGACTTTC. J is TRBJ2-6 and V is TRBV18; 10 nucleotides line up with TRBD1. The CDR3 spans 17 residues. The germline CDR1 and CDR2 sequences are KGHSH and LQKENI. V lost 6 bases, J lost 0 bases, and 5 bases stayed unmatched.

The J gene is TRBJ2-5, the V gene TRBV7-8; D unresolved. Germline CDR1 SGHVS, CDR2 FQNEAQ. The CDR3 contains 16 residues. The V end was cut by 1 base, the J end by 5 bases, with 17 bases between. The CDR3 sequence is CASSLVTGSRSETQYF. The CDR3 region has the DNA TGTGCCAGCAGCTTAGTAACCGGGTCTCGGAGCGAGACCCAGTACTTC.

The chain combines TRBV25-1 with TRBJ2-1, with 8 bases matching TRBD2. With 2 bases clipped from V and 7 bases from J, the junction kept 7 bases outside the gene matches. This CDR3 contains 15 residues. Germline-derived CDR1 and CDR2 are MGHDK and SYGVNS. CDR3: CASSEAGGLLNEQFF. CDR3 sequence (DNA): TGTGCCAGCAGTGAAGCGGGGGGCCTATTGAATGAGCAGTTCTTC. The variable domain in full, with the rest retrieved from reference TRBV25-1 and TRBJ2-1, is EADIYQTPRYLVIGTGKKITLECSQTMGHDKMYWYQQDPGMELHLIHYSYGVNSTEKGDLSSESTVSRIRTEHFPLTLESARPSHTSQYLCASSEAGGLLNEQFFGPGTRLTVL.

The CDR3 nucleotides are TGTGCCAGCAGCGTTAGTGACAGCTATGGCTACACCTTC. Translated, it gives CASSVSDSYGYTF. The V call is TRBV9, the J call TRBJ1-2; D might be TRBD1 (5 bases). The V end lost 2 bases, the J end lost 4 bases, and 9 bases lay between the germline ends. This CDR3 is built from 13 residues. Germline CDR1 is SGDLS and CDR2 is YYNGEE.

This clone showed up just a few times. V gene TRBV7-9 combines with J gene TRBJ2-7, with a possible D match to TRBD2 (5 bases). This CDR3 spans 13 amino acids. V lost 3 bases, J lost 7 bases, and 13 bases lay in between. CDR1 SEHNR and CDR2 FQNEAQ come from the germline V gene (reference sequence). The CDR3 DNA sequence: TGTGCCAGCAGCTTCCCGAGCGGTTGGGAGCAGTACTTC. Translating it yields CASSFPSGWEQYF.

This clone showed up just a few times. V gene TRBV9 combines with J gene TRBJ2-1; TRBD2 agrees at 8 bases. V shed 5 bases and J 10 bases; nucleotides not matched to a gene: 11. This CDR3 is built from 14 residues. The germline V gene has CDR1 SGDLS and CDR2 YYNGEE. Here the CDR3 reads CASSTTSANWEQFF. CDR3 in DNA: TGTGCCAGCAGTACGACTAGCGCGAATTGGGAGCAGTTCTTC. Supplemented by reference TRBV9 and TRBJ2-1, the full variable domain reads DSGVTQTPKHLITATGQRVTLRCSPRSGDLSVYWYQQSLDQGLQFLIQYYNGEERAKGNILERFSAQQFPDLHSELNLSSLELGDSALYFCASSTTSANWEQFFGPGTRLTVL.

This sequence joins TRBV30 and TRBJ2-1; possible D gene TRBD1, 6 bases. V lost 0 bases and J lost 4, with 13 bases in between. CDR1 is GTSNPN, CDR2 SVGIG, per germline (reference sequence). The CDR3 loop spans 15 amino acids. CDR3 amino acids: CAWSVQNGQYNEQFF. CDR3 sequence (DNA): TGTGCCTGGAGTGTCCAAAACGGACAGTACAATGAGCAGTTCTTC.

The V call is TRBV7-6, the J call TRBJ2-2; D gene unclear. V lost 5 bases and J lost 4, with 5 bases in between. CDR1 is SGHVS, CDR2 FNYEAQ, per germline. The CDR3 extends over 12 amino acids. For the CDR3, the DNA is TGTGCCAGCAGCCTCCGCACCGGGGAGCTGTTTTTT. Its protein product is CASSLRTGELFF.

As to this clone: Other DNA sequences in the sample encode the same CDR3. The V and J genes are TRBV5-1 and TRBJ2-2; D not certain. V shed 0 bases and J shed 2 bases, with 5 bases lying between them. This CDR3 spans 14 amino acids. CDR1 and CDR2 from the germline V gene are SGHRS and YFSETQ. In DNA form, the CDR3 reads TGCGCCAGCAGCTTGGACACCAACACCGGGGAGCTGTTTTTT. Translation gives CASSLDTNTGELFF. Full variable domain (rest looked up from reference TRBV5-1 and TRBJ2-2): KAGVTQTPRYLIKTRGQQVTLSCSPISGHRSVSWYQQTPGQGLQFLFEYFSETQRNKGNFPGRFSGRQFSNSRSEMNVSTLELGDSALYLCASSLDTNTGELFFGEGSRLTVL.

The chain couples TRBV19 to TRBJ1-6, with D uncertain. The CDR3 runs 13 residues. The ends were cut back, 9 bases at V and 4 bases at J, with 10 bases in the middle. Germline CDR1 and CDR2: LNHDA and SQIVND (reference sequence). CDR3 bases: TGTGCCAGCTCGGAGACGTATAATTCACCCCTCCACTTT. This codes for CASSETYNSPLHF.

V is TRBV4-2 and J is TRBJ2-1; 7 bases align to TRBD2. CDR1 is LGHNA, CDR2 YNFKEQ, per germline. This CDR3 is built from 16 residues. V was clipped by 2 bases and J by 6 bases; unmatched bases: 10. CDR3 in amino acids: CASSQLGGSFGNEQFF. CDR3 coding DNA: TGTGCCAGCAGCCAACTCGGCGGGAGCTTCGGCAATGAGCAGTTCTTC.

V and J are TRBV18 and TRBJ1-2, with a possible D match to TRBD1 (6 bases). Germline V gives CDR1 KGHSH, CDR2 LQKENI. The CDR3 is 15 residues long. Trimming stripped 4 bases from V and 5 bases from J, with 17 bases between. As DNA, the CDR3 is TGTGCCAGCTCACTTCAGGGGATGGGGTCTTATGGCTACACCTTC. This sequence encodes CASSLQGMGSYGYTF.

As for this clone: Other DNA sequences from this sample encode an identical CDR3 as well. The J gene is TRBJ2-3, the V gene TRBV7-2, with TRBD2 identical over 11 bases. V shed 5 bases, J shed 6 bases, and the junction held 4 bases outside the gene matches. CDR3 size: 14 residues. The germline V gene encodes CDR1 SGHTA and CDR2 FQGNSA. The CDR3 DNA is TGTGCCAGCAGCCCCTTAGCGGGAGGGGATACGCAGTATTTT. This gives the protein CASSPLAGGDTQYF.

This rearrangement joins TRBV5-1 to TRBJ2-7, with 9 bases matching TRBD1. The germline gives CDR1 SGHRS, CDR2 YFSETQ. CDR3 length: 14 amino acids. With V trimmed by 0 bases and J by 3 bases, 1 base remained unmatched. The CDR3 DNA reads TGCGCCAGCAGCTTGGAGGGACAGGGCTACGAGCAGTACTTC. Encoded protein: CASSLEGQGYEQYF. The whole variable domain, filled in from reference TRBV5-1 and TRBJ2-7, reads KAGVTQTPRYLIKTRGQQVTLSCSPISGHRSVSWYQQTPGQGLQFLFEYFSETQRNKGNFPGRFSGRQFSNSRSEMNVSTLELGDSALYLCASSLEGQGYEQYFGPGTRLTVT.

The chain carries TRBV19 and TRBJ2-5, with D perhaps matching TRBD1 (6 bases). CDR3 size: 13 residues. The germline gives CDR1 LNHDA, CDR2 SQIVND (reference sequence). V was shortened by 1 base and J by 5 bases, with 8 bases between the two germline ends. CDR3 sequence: CASSIAGEETQYF. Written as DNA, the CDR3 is TGTGCCAGTAGTATAGCAGGGGAGGAGACCCAGTACTTC.

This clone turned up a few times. The CDR3 sequence is CASSYDFSSGANVLTF. In DNA, the CDR3 is TGTGCCAGCAGTTACGACTTTAGCTCTGGGGCCAACGTCCTGACTTTC. This chain connects TRBV6-6 to TRBJ2-6; no reliable D call. CDR1 is MNHNY and CDR2 is SVGAGI in the germline V gene (reference sequence). This CDR3 has 16 amino acids. V was cut by 2 bases and J by 0 bases, with 8 bases left in between.

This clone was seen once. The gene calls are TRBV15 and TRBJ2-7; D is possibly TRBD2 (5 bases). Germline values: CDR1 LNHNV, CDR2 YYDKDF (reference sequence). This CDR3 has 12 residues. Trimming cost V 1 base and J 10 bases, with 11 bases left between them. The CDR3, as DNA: TGTGCCACCAGCAGAGTTGCCGGGGTTCAGTACTTC. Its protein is CATSRVAGVQYF. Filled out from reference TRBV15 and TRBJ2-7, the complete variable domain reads DAMVIQNPRYQVTQFGKPVTLSCSQTLNHNVMYWYQQKSSQAPKLLFHYYDKDFNNEADTPDNFQSRRPNTSFCFLDIRSPGLGDTAMYLCATSRVAGVQYFGPGTRLTVT.

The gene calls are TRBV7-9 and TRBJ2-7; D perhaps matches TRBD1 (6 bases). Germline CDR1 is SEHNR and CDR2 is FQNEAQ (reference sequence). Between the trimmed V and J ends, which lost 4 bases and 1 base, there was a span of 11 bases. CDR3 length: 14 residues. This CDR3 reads CASSSHRDSYEQYF. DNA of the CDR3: TGTGCCAGCAGCTCCCACAGGGATTCCTACGAGCAGTACTTC.